This TCR beta chain came from a study of response to subunit inactivated influenza vaccine. Findings and caveats of the study: Authors suggested seasonal influenza vaccinations each recruit few new T cells.

Germline V gene sequence: CDR1 MGHRA, CDR2 YSYEKL. Trimming pared 5 bases from V and 3 bases from J, leaving 21 bases between. The CDR3 totals 17 residues. TCRdb used MiXCR to reprocess the RT-PCR reads, holding one entry per CDR3 protein. This repertoire shows 650,000 to 800,000 distinct CDR3 sequences, about 14% found once; its top ten account for 6% to 7%. Concerning this clonotype: The antigen is undetermined.

This rearrangement joins TRBV4-1 to TRBJ2-3; weak D call: TRBD2 (6 bases). The origin of this receptor is a man over 45 who received an inactivated influenza vaccine. Sequenced material: PBMCs from blood, taken less than 15 days before vaccination. The CDR3 reads CASSDIPRGGKTDTQYF. The CDR3 bases are TGCGCCAGCAGCGATATACCCCGTGGGGGGAAGACAGATACGCAGTATTTT.